This is a list of T cell receptor beta chains from one sample in a study of CD8+ T cells in alopecia areata. Sequencing was performed with immunoSEQ multiplex PCR; in TCRdb, only in-frame clones are kept and a portion is missing. The table records about 210,000 clones, 64% of them present only once. The material was CD4+ T cells sorted from blood, obtained at week 4, from a patient treated with tofacitinib. The receptors derive from a human donor with alopecia areata. Both conserved end residues are part of each CDR3. A D gene is named only where the DNA matches it firmly. Size tells how often a clone was seen (once, few, many) or the class of an expanded clone, and some rows leave it out.

d_gene	v_gene	abundance	j_gene	CDR3nt	CDR3aa
TRBD1	TRBV2	few	TRBJ1-2	TGTGCCAGCAGTGCACAGGGGGATGACGGCTACACCTTC	CASSAQGDDGYTF
TRBD2	TRBV29-1	few	TRBJ2-1	TGCAGCGTTAGGCGGGGGGGCTGGCATGAGCAGTTCTTC	CSVRRGGWHEQFF
-	TRBV2	-	TRBJ2-1	TGTGCCAGCAGTGAAGGGCAGGGGATATACAATGAGCAGTTCTTC	CASSEGQGIYNEQFF
-	TRBV7-9	-	TRBJ2-6	TGTGCCAGCAGCTTAGGAGGGTCTGGGGCCAACGTCCTGACTTTC	CASSLGGSGANVLTF
-	TRBV5-1	-	TRBJ2-2	TGCGCCAGCAGCTGGACAGCTACAAACACCGGGGAGCTGTTTTTT	CASSWTATNTGELFF
TRBD1	TRBV30	once	TRBJ2-2	TGTGCCTGGAGTCTACCCGGGACAGGGCTCACCGGGGAGCTGTTTTTT	CAWSLPGTGLTGELFF
TRBD1	TRBV27	few	TRBJ1-2	TGTGCCAGCAGTTTATCTGGAGGGGGCGGCACTCACTTC	CASSLSGGGGTHF
TRBD1	TRBV19	once	TRBJ1-6	TGTGCCAGTAGTTTCTCGACAGGGAGGGATTCACCCCTCCACTTT	CASSFSTGRDSPLHF
-	TRBV29-1	-	TRBJ2-5	TGCAGCGTTAGACGGGATGAGACCCAGTACTTC	CSVRRDETQYF
-	TRBV30	-	TRBJ2-2	TGTGCCTGGAGCGAAGCGAACACCGGGGAGCTGTTTTTT	CAWSEANTGELFF
TRBD2	TRBV7-2	-	TRBJ2-7	TGTGCCAGCAGCGGAACCGGGACTAGCGGCTACGAGCAGTACTTC	CASSGTGTSGYEQYF
-	TRBV30	-	TRBJ1-3	TGTGCCTGGAGTGTAAACAGCCAGCGGGACACCATATATTTT	CAWSVNSQRDTIYF
TRBD1	TRBV6-5	-	TRBJ2-7	TGTGCCAGCAGTGCATCCGGGACAGGGACCTACGAGCAGTACTTC	CASSASGTGTYEQYF
TRBD1	TRBV10-3	once	TRBJ1-2	TGTGCCATCAGTGAGGGGACAGTAGTCTATGGCTACACCTTC	CAISEGTVVYGYTF
-	TRBV7-9	few	TRBJ2-7	TGTGCCAGCAGCACCCTACAGGGTAAACTCTTCTACGAGCAGTACTTC	CASSTLQGKLFYEQYF
-	TRBV25-1	-	TRBJ1-4	TGTGCCAGCAGTGAATCCCAGGGGAGGAACGAAAAACTGTTTTTT	CASSESQGRNEKLFF
-	TRBV25-1	-	TRBJ1-6	TGTGCCAGCAGTGATACCGGGACGGGCAATAATTCACCCCTCCACTTT	CASSDTGTGNNSPLHF
TRBD2	TRBV11-3	-	TRBJ2-2	TGTGCCAGCAGCTTACGGGTGCTAGCGGGGAACACCGGGGAGCTGTTTTTT	CASSLRVLAGNTGELFF
TRBD1	TRBV7-3	-	TRBJ2-7	TGTGCCAGCAGCCAGACCGGGACAGGGGGCTACGAGCAGTACTTC	CASSQTGTGGYEQYF
TRBD1	TRBV29-1	-	TRBJ2-3	TGCAGCGTTGGACAGGGGGCGAGCACAGATACGCAGTATTTT	CSVGQGASTDTQYF
-	TRBV14	-	TRBJ1-6	TGTGCCAGCAGCCCTTCATTACCGAGCTATTCACCCCTCCACTTT	CASSPSLPSYSPLHF
-	TRBV6-1	-	TRBJ1-2	TGTGCCAGCAGTGAATTGAGGGGAACGTACACCTTC	CASSELRGTYTF
-	TRBV5-6	-	TRBJ2-7	TGTGCCAGCAGCTTGGCAGTTACCTACGAGCAGTACTTC	CASSLAVTYEQYF
-	TRBV20-1	-	TRBJ1-2	TGCAGTGCCACCGAAAACTATGGCTACACCTTC	CSATENYGYTF
TRBD1	TRBV2	-	TRBJ2-7	TGTGCCAGCAGTTTAGACAGGGACGAGCAGTACTTC	CASSLDRDEQYF
-	TRBV5-6	-	TRBJ1-1	TGTGCCAGCAGCTTGGTGGGTGAAGCTTTCTTT	CASSLVGEAFF
-	TRBV5-1	-	TRBJ1-1	TGCGCCAGCAGCGGGGGGGGCGAGGCTGAAGCTTTCTTT	CASSGGGEAEAFF
-	TRBV5-6	-	TRBJ1-1	TGTGCCAGCAGCTTGGACCCTCCACCGAACACTGAAGCTTTCTTT	CASSLDPPPNTEAFF
-	TRBV7-2	few	TRBJ2-3	TGTGCCAGCAGCTTAGCATCTGGGGCGGGGCCGCAGTATTTT	CASSLASGAGPQYF
TRBD2	TRBV13	-	TRBJ2-1	TGTGCCAGCAGCTTAGTGAGACTAGCGGGGATCAATGAGCAGTTCTTC	CASSLVRLAGINEQFF
-	TRBV20-1	-	TRBJ2-5	TGCAGTGCGCCTGGTGGAGAGACCCAGTACTTC	CSAPGGETQYF
-	TRBV7-8	few	TRBJ1-1	TGTGCCAGCAGCTCTGACAGGAACACTGAAGCTTTCTTT	CASSSDRNTEAFF
TRBD2	TRBV2	few	TRBJ2-1	TGTGCCAGCAGTGAAGGGACTAGCGGTTACAATGAGCAGTTCTTC	CASSEGTSGYNEQFF
TRBD1	TRBV29-1	-	TRBJ1-2	TGCAGCGTTGAGGGACAGGGGAAGAACTATGGCTACACCTTC	CSVEGQGKNYGYTF
TRBD1	TRBV7-9	-	TRBJ2-7	TGTGCCAGCAAGGCAACCGGGACAGGGGGCGAGCAGTACTTC	CASKATGTGGEQYF
-	TRBV4-1	few	TRBJ1-5	TGCGCCAGCAGCCAAGATTATGGGAGGGGTCAGGGTCAGCCCCAGCATTTT	CASSQDYGRGQGQPQHF
-	TRBV5-6	-	TRBJ2-7	TGTGCCAGCAGCTTGGGTTCGGCCAGGAATCAGTACTTC	CASSLGSARNQYF
-	TRBV2	-	TRBJ2-3	TGTGCCAGCAGTGGACTACTTCCCACAGATACGCAGTATTTT	CASSGLLPTDTQYF
TRBD1	TRBV7-2	once	TRBJ2-1	TGTGCCAGCAGCTCGGACAGGGGTTCCTACAATGAGCAGTTCTTC	CASSSDRGSYNEQFF
-	TRBV4-1	few	TRBJ2-7	TGCGCCAGCAGCCTCCCAGGGCTCGAGCAGTACTTC	CASSLPGLEQYF
-	TRBV7-7	-	TRBJ2-5	TGTGCTAGCAGCACCGGGGCGGGTCCGGAGACCCAGTACTTC	CASSTGAGPETQYF
-	TRBV19	few	TRBJ2-2	TGTGCCAGTAGTACTCCGGACGGCGGGGCCGGGGAGCTGTTTTTT	CASSTPDGGAGELFF
TRBD2	TRBV10-3	few	TRBJ2-7	TGTGCCATCAGTGTCTCTAGCGGGGGGTACGAGCAGTACTTC	CAISVSSGGYEQYF
TRBD1	TRBV7-9	-	TRBJ1-5	TGTGCCAGCAGCCCAACTACAGGGGTTGATCAGCCCCAGCATTTT	CASSPTTGVDQPQHF
TRBD1	TRBV4-3	-	TRBJ2-2	TGCGCCAGCAGCCATCCGGACAGGGACACCGGGGAGCTGTTTTTT	CASSHPDRDTGELFF
-	TRBV5-6	-	TRBJ1-4	TGTGCCAGCAGCCTTCGCCAGGTGGGCCTGTTTTTT	CASSLRQVGLFF